This TCR beta chain is from a study of blood T cell repertoires in COVID-19. TCRdb's table, derived via immunoSEQ multiplex PCR, lists solely in-frame clones and lacks some. In the table there are some 200,000 clones, 81% of which are singletons. The V gene end was trimmed by 1 base and the J gene end by 9 bases; junction bases not matched to a gene: 7. The germline V gene encodes CDR1 SEHNR and CDR2 FQNEAQ (reference sequence). This CDR3 spans 15 amino acids. The sequence was collected from a woman aged 80 or over with COVID-19, enrolled during active disease. The chain combines TRBV7-9 with TRBJ2-1; 9 nucleotides align to TRBD2. What was sequenced was peripheral blood. CDR3 region: CASSLVSGRTGEQFF. For the CDR3, the DNA is TGTGCCAGCAGCTTAGTTAGCGGGAGAACGGGTGAGCAGTTCTTC.